Sequencing of this T cell receptor (beta chain) was carried out in a study of blood T cell repertoires in COVID-19. In germline, CDR1 is MNHNS, CDR2 SASEGT. V shed 6 bases, J shed 7 bases, and the junction held 5 bases outside the gene matches. The CDR3 has 13 amino acids. Cohorts were based on clinical histories the participants reported. Measured with immunoSEQ multiplex PCR; TCRdb has only the in-frame clones, and not every one. There are 210,000 or so clones in the sample; about 84% occur only once, and about 4.3% lies in the top ten. The sample was PBMCs or T cells enriched from blood (not recorded which). The chain employs TRBV6-1 and TRBJ2-7, with 11 bases aligning to TRBD2. The origin of this receptor is a man under 40 with acute COVID-19. CDR3 nucleotide sequence: TGTGCCAGCAGAAAACTAGCGGGGGAAGAGCAGTACTTC. It specifies CASRKLAGEEQYF.